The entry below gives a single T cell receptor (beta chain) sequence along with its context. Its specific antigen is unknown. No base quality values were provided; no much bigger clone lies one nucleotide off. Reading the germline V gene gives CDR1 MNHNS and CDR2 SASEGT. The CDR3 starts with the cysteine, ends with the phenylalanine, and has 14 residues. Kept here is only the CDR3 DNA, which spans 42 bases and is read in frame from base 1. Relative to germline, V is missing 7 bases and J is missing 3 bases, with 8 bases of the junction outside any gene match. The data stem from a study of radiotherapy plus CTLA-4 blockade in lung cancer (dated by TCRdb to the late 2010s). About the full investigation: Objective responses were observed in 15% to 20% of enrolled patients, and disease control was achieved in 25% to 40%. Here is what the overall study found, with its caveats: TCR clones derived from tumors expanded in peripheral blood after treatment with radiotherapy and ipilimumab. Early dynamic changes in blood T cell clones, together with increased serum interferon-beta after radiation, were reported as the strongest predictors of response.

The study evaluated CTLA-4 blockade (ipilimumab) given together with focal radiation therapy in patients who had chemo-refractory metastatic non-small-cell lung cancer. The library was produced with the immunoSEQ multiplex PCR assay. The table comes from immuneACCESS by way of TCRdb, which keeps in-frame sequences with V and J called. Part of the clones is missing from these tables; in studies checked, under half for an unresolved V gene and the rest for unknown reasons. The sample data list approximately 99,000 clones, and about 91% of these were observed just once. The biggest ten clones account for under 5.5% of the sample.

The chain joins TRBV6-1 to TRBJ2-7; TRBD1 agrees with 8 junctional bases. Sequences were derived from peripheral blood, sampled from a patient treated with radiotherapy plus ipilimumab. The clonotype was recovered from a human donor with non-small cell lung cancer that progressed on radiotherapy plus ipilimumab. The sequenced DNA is TGTGCCAGCAATCAGGGGGCCAGGCTCTACGAGCAGTACTTC. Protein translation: CASNQGARLYEQYF.